The 11 T cell receptor beta chains presented below share a single source sample, sequenced in a study of T cells in women clearing cervical HPV infection. TCRdb's copy holds only in-frame clones and misses some; the assay was immunoSEQ multiplex PCR. The sample has 22,000 or so clones. Material for sequencing was blood buffy coat. These receptors all stem from a woman aged 18 to 75 with a cervical HPV16 infection that either progressed to CIN3+ or cleared (not recorded which).

Regarding this clone: The missing CDR3 end, 3 residues past where the read stops, is filled in from the germline J gene. The chain couples TRBV20-1 to TRBJ1-1; the match to TRBD1 covers 8 bases. The V and J ends lost 5 bases and 6 bases, in that order; junction bases with no gene match: 11. The CDR3 runs to 14 residues. The germline V gene has CDR1 DFQATT and CDR2 SNEGSKA (reference sequence). CDR3: CSAGQGLTGAEAFF. The sequenced part of the CDR3 DNA is TGCAGTGCTGGACAGGGACTGACAGGGGCTGAA.

Considering frequency, this clone is medium-sized. The read terminates 3 residues before the CDR3 end, so the remaining end is supplied by the germline J gene. The V and J genes are TRBV18 and TRBJ1-1; 7 nucleotides agree with TRBD1. From germline, CDR1 is KGHSH and CDR2 LQKENI. CDR3 length: 15 amino acids. Germline trimming cut 3 bases from V and 4 bases from J; bases unmatched to any gene: 8. The CDR3 sequence is CASSPLTGISTEAFF. CDR3 bases read: TGTGCCAGCTCACCTTTGACAGGGATTTCCACTGAA.

The sequenced part of the CDR3 DNA is TGTGCCAGCAGCCCTGGGACAGGGTTTTTA. Protein: CASSPGTGFL. The complete CDR3 protein is CASSPGTGFLAFF. The chain combines TRBV7-6 with TRBJ1-1, with TRBD1 identical over 9 bases. Read data end 3 residues before the CDR3 end; the end is taken from the germline J gene. Germline values: CDR1 SGHVS, CDR2 FNYEAQ. The CDR3 is 13 amino acids.

The CDR3 loop is CSVEGLAGSYNEQFF. The sequenced CDR3 bases are TGCAGCGTTGAAGGGCTAGCGGGCTCCTACAATGAG. V is TRBV29-1 and J is TRBJ2-1; 8 nucleotides align to TRBD2. Coverage ceases 3 residues before the CDR3 finishes, and the germline J gene fills in the end. The CDR3 is 15 amino acids. Germline-derived CDR1 and CDR2 are SQVTM and ANQGSEA. The V segment lost 1 base and the J segment 0 bases; nucleotides outside the gene matches: 2.

Worth noting for this clone: The observed sequence ends 3 residues before the CDR3 terminus, with the missing tail filled in from the germline J gene. The gene calls are TRBV20-1 and TRBJ2-7, with D possibly matching TRBD2 (5 bases). This CDR3 comprises 13 residues. Germline CDR1 and CDR2: DFQATT and SNEGSKA (reference sequence). Trimming removed 5 bases at V and 3 bases at J, with 14 bases between. The CDR3 DNA, read in part, is TGCAGTGCTTGGACTCCCGAGTTCTACGAG. Translation: CSAWTPEFYE. From start to end, the CDR3 is CSAWTPEFYEQYF.

In the case of this clone: The read ends 3 residues early relative to the CDR3; the germline J gene fills the gap. The chain uses TRBV6-2 or TRBV6-3 and TRBJ2-1; a weak D match, TRBD1 (6 bases). In germline, CDR1 is MNHEY, CDR2 SVGEGT. CDR3 length equals 13 residues. The germline V and J ends were trimmed by 8 bases and 3 bases, with 11 bases remaining between them. The part of the CDR3 DNA that was read is TGTGCCAGCCATATGACAGGCTACAATGAG. Translation: CASHMTGYNE. From start to end, the CDR3 is CASHMTGYNEQFF.

On this clone: With the read ending 3 residues before the CDR3 end, the germline J gene is used to fill in that end. The J gene is TRBJ1-6, the V gene TRBV5-4, with 9 positions matching TRBD1. The V gene's germline CDR1 is SGHNT and CDR2 YYREEE (reference sequence). This CDR3 has 14 amino acids. With 4 bases clipped from V and 10 bases from J, the junction kept 6 bases outside the gene matches. The chain's CDR3 is CASSPRQGESPLHF. The covered CDR3 bases are TGTGCCAGCAGCCCTCGACAGGGGGAATCACCC.

As to this clone: Read data end 3 residues before the CDR3 end; the end is taken from the germline J gene. V is TRBV29-1 and J is TRBJ2-7; 8 nucleotides line up with TRBD1. In germline, CDR1 is SQVTM, CDR2 ANQGSEA. The length of the CDR3 is 16 residues. V was clipped by 0 bases and J by 3 bases; unmatched bases: 10. The covered CDR3 bases are TGCAGCGTTGAAGACCTCAGGGGGCAAGGAGTCTACGAG. Amino acids: CSVEDLRGQGVYE. The CDR3 as a whole reads CSVEDLRGQGVYEQYF.

Points on this clone: The read ends 3 residues shy of where the CDR3 ends; the end is completed using the germline J gene. The rearrangement joins TRBV7-2 to TRBJ1-6; D gene uncertain. With 5 bases removed from V and 1 base from J, the gap between germline ends came to 9 bases. CDR1 and CDR2 from the germline V gene are SGHTA and FQGNSA. CDR3 length: 15 residues. The CDR3 protein is CASSASGSYNSPLHF. The covered CDR3 bases are TGTGCCAGCAGCGCGTCAGGATCCTATAATTCACCC.

Of note for this clone: The read stops 3 residues short of the end of the CDR3; the missing end is completed from the germline J gene. V and J are TRBV18 and TRBJ2-5; TRBD1 aligns across 9 bases. The CDR3 covers 15 residues. V was clipped by 5 bases and J by 3 bases; unmatched bases: 7. Germline V CDR1 and CDR2: KGHSH, LQKENI. The CDR3: CASSEGTGSEETQYF. The sequenced part of the CDR3 DNA is TGTGCCAGCTCAGAGGGGACAGGGAGTGAAGAGACC.

This clone ranks as medium-sized (0.01 to 0.1%) in terms of frequency. Read coverage stops 3 residues before the CDR3 terminus; the germline J gene supplies the remainder. This sequence joins TRBV30 and TRBJ2-1, with 11 positions matching TRBD1. Germline assignment: CDR1 GTSNPN and CDR2 SVGIG (reference sequence). Germline trimming cut 5 bases from V and 2 bases from J; bases unmatched to any gene: 2. CDR3 length: 14 amino acids. CDR3 amino acids: CAWGDRGTYNEQFF. The part of the CDR3 DNA that was read is TGTGCCTGGGGGGACAGGGGGACCTACAATGAG.